Listed here are 15 T cell receptor beta chains from one sample, sequenced in a study of CD8+ T cells in alopecia areata (dated by TCRdb to 2016 to 2019). The time point label, read with the paper, signifies: baseline before oral tofacitinib. The protocol used for the library was the immunoSEQ multiplex PCR assay. RNA was extracted from all samples and reverse transcribed into cDNA, which served as template for TCR sequencing. Drawn from immuneACCESS, this table holds only the in-frame rearrangements with V and J called that TCRdb kept. Clones are partly lost; checked studies trace under half to an unresolved V gene and leave the rest unexplained. Counted in this sample were 150,000 to 200,000 clones; approximately 70% of them appeared once. The ten largest clonotypes hold about an eighth of the sample. Material: CD8+ T cells sorted from blood, obtained at week 0. These receptors all stem from a human donor with alopecia areata.

This chain joins TRBV10-3 and TRBJ2-7; D is unclear. From germline, CDR1 is ENHRY and CDR2 SYGVKD. This CDR3 spans 15 amino acids. V shed 2 bases and J shed 0 bases, with 11 bases lying between them. This chain's CDR3 is CAISEMDRRSYEQYF. Written as DNA, the CDR3 is TGTGCCATCAGTGAGATGGACCGCCGCTCCTACGAGCAGTACTTC.

This chain connects TRBV29-1 to TRBJ2-2, with 8 bases lining up with TRBD1. The trim removed 7 bases at V and 4 bases at J, leaving 11 bases unmatched. This CDR3 region has 15 residues. Germline CDR1 reads SQVTM; CDR2 reads ANQGSEA. In DNA form, the CDR3 reads TGCAGCGCACAGCACGCAGGGGGCGGCACCGGGGAGCTGTTTTTT. This translates into CSAQHAGGGTGELFF.

This chain joins TRBV2 and TRBJ2-7, with TRBD2 as a possible D gene (6 bases). The germline V gene encodes CDR1 SNHLY and CDR2 FYNNEI. The CDR3 runs 16 residues. Trimming pared 6 bases from V and 2 bases from J, leaving 20 bases between. Here the CDR3 DNA reads TGTGCCAGCAGCGGGGGAATAGTTTCGATCACCTACGAGCAGTACTTC. Protein: CASSGGIVSITYEQYF. The whole variable domain, remainder taken from reference TRBV2 and TRBJ2-7, is EPEVTQTPSHQVTQMGQEVILRCVPISNHLYFYWYRQILGQKVEFLVSFYNNEISEKSEIFDDQFSVERPDGSNFTLKIRSTKLEDSAMYFCASSGGIVSITYEQYFGPGTRLTVT.

The genes are TRBV13 and TRBJ2-5, with D possibly matching TRBD1 (6 bases). This CDR3 comprises 14 residues. The V gene's germline CDR1 is PRHDT and CDR2 FYEKMQ (reference sequence). V was clipped by 5 bases and J by 3 bases, with 13 bases between them. CDR3 coding DNA: TGTGCCAGCAGCACAGGACAGATCAAAGAGACCCAGTACTTC. It specifies CASSTGQIKETQYF.

The rearrangement links TRBV29-1 to TRBJ1-2; D is ambiguous. The CDR3 sequence is 11 residues long. Germline V gene data show CDR1 as SQVTM and CDR2 as ANQGSEA. Trimming shortened V by 6 bases and J by 4 bases, and 9 bases separated the two germline ends. Written as DNA, the CDR3 is TGCAGCGTGCCGAATGGCTATGGCTACACCTTC. Translating gives CSVPNGYGYTF.

The V gene is TRBV6-5, the J gene TRBJ2-3; tentative D call: TRBD1 (6 bases). The CDR3 runs to 15 residues. CDR1 MNHEY and CDR2 SVGAGI come from the germline V gene. V was cut by 0 bases and J by 4 bases, with 11 bases left in between. CDR3 nucleotides: TGTGCCAGCAGTTACTCGAGGCAGGGGTCAGATACGCAGTATTTT. Amino acids: CASSYSRQGSDTQYF.

This chain connects TRBV9 to TRBJ2-1; D gene ambiguous. V was shortened by 0 bases and J by 5 bases, with 12 bases between the two germline ends. The germline CDR1 and CDR2 sequences are SGDLS and YYNGEE. The CDR3 sequence is 15 residues long. CDR3 region: CASSVEGSPDNEQFF. CDR3 DNA: TGTGCCAGCAGCGTAGAGGGCAGCCCGGACAATGAGCAGTTCTTC.

This clone was observed a handful of times. Other DNA sequences from this sample encode an identical CDR3 as well. The chain employs TRBV27 and TRBJ1-5; D unclear. Trimming took 2 bases from V and 0 from J, leaving 5 bases between them. Germline lookup yields CDR1 MNHEY and CDR2 SMNVEV (reference sequence). This CDR3 has 14 residues. The CDR3 loop is CASSLSYSNQPQHF. DNA for the CDR3: TGTGCCAGCAGTTTAAGCTATAGCAATCAGCCCCAGCATTTT.

On this clone itself: Additional DNA sequences in this sample encode the identical CDR3. V usage is TRBV5-6 and J usage is TRBJ1-1; D gene ambiguous. Trimming pared 2 bases from V and 5 bases from J, leaving 10 bases between. The germline V gene has CDR1 SGHDT and CDR2 YYEEEE. The CDR3 is 13 amino acids. The CDR3 sequence: CASSLGRGTEAFF. The CDR3 DNA sequence: TGTGCCAGCAGCTTAGGACGGGGAACTGAAGCTTTCTTT.

The count of this clone is one. V usage is TRBV10-3 and J usage is TRBJ1-5; D possibly corresponds to TRBD1 (5 bases). This CDR3 has 16 residues. Germline loops: CDR1 ENHRY, CDR2 SYGVKD. V lost 0 bases and J 1 base, leaving 10 bases between the germline ends. CDR3 residues: CAISESSGASNQPQHF. CDR3 nucleotides: TGTGCCATCAGTGAGTCGAGCGGGGCCAGCAATCAGCCCCAGCATTTT.

The rearrangement uses TRBV5-1 and TRBJ2-5, with TRBD1 matching 8 bases. Trimming cost V 7 bases and J 5 bases; bases outside gene matches: 13. There are 15 residues in the CDR3. Germline CDR1 reads SGHRS; CDR2 reads YFSETQ. CDR3 nucleotide sequence: TGCGCCAGCGCCCAGGACAGGGTGGTTGAGGAGACCCAGTACTTC. Protein: CASAQDRVVEETQYF.

This clone was seen only once. This chain joins TRBV9 and TRBJ2-3; 9 positions match TRBD1. The length of the CDR3 is 18 residues. Per the germline V gene, CDR1 is SGDLS and CDR2 is YYNGEE. V lost 3 bases, J lost 0 bases, and 11 bases stayed unmatched. The CDR3 protein is CASSATGGSHLSTDTQYF. The CDR3 DNA reads as TGTGCCAGCAGCGCCACAGGGGGCTCTCACCTCAGCACAGATACGCAGTATTTT.

This clone was counted between two and nine times. The CDR3, as DNA: TGCAGCGTTGCTCGCTCCGGGACAGGCTATGGCTACACCTTC. It encodes CSVARSGTGYGYTF. This sequence joins TRBV29-1 and TRBJ1-2, with 8 bases that match TRBD1. The CDR3 covers 14 residues. Trimming removed 4 bases from V and 4 bases from J; junction bases left unmatched: 8. Germline loops: CDR1 SQVTM, CDR2 ANQGSEA.

The chain couples TRBV6-5 to TRBJ2-2; 10 nucleotides align to TRBD1. Unmatched junction bases numbered 0, after V lost 5 bases and J lost 3 bases. This CDR3 contains 14 residues. CDR1 MNHEY and CDR2 SVGAGI come from the germline V gene. The CDR3 here is CASSGTGDTGELFF. The DNA of the CDR3 is TGTGCCAGCAGTGGGACAGGGGACACCGGGGAGCTGTTTTTT.

The V and J genes are TRBV7-9 and TRBJ1-2; D call uncertain. Germline V lookup: CDR1 SEHNR, CDR2 FQNEAQ (reference sequence). Trimming removed 5 bases from V and 6 bases from J, with 16 bases in between. CDR3 size: 14 residues. CDR3 nucleotides: TGTGCCAGCAGCCTCCAACGGTTACCTGATGGCTACACCTTC. It encodes CASSLQRLPDGYTF.